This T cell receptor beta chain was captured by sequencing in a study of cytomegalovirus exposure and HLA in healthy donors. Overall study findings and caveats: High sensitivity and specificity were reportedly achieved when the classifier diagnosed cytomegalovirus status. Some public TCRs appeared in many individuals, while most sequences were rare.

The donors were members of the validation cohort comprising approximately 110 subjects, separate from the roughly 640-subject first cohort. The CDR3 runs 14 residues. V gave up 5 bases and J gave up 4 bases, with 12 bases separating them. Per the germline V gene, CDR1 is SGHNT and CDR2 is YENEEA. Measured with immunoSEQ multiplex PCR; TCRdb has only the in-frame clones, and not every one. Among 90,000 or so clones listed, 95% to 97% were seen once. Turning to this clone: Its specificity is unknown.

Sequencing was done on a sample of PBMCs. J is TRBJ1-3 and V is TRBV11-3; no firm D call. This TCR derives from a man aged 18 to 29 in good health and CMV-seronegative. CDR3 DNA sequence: TGTGCCAGCAGCCTAGGCGGTGAAGGAAACACCATATATTTT. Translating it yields CASSLGGEGNTIYF.